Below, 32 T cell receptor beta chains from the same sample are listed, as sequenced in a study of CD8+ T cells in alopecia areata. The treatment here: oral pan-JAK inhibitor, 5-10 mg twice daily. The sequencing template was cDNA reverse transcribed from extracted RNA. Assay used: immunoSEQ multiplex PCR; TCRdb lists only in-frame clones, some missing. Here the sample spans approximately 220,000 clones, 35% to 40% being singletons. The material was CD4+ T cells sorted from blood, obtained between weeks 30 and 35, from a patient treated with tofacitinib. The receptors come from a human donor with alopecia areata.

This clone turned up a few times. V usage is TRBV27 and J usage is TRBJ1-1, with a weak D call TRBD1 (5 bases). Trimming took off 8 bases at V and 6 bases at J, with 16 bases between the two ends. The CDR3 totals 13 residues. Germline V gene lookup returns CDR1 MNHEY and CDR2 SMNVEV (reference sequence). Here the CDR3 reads CASLRTRDAEAFF. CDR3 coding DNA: TGTGCCAGCCTGCGCACCAGGGATGCTGAAGCTTTCTTT.

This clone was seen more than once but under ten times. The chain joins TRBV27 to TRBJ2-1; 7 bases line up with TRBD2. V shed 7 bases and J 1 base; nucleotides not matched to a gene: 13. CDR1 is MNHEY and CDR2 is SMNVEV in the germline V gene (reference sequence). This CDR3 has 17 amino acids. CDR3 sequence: CASTPGRVRRSYNEQFF. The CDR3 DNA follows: TGTGCCAGCACCCCAGGGAGGGTCCGGAGGTCCTACAATGAGCAGTTCTTC.

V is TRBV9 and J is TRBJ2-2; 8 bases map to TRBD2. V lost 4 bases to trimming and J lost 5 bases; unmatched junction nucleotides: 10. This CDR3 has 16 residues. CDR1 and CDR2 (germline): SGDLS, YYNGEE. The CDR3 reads CASSTQSGSQTGELFF. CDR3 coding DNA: TGTGCCAGCAGCACCCAGAGCGGGAGCCAAACCGGGGAGCTGTTTTTT.

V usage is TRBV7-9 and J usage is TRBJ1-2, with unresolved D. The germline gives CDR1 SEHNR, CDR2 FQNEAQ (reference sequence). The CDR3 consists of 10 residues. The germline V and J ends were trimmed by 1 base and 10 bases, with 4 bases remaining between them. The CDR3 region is CASSLVDYTF. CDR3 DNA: TGTGCCAGCAGCTTAGTTGACTACACCTTC.

The CDR3 DNA reads as TGTGCCTGGAGTGTAGGGGACAGGGACTACAATGAGCAGTTCTTC. Translated, it gives CAWSVGDRDYNEQFF. The chain carries TRBV30 and TRBJ2-1, with 9 positions matching TRBD1. This CDR3 has 15 residues. Germline V gene data show CDR1 as GTSNPN and CDR2 as SVGIG (reference sequence). V lost 0 bases to trimming and J lost 3 bases; unmatched junction nucleotides: 3.

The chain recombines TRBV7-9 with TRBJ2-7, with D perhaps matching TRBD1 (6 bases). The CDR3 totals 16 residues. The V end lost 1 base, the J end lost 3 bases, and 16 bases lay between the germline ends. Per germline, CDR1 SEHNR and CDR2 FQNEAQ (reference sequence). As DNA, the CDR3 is TGTGCCAGCAGCTTAGGTCGTGGCAGGGGTGACTACGAGCAGTACTTC. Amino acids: CASSLGRGRGDYEQYF.

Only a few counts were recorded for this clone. The CDR3 DNA sequence: TGTGCCTGGAGTGCCGGGACGGATGAAGCTTTCTTT. Translated, it gives CAWSAGTDEAFF. The gene calls are TRBV30 and TRBJ1-1; tentatively, D is TRBD1 (5 bases). V was clipped by 1 base and J by 7 bases, with 10 bases between them. The CDR3 covers 12 residues. Germline-derived CDR1 and CDR2 are GTSNPN and SVGIG (reference sequence). Full variable domain (outside the CDR3, taken from reference TRBV30 and TRBJ1-1): SQTIHQWPATLVQPVGSPLSLECTVEGTSNPNLYWYRQAAGRGLQLLFYSVGIGQISSEVPQNLSASRPQDRQFILSSKKLLLSDSGFYLCAWSAGTDEAFFGQGTRLTVV.

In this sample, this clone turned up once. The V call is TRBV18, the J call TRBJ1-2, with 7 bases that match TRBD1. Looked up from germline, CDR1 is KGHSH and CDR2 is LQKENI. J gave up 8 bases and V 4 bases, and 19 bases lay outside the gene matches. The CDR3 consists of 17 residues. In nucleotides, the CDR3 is TGTGCCAGCTCACTAACCGGTAACTCGGCTGACAGGGAAGGCTACACCTTC. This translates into CASSLTGNSADREGYTF.

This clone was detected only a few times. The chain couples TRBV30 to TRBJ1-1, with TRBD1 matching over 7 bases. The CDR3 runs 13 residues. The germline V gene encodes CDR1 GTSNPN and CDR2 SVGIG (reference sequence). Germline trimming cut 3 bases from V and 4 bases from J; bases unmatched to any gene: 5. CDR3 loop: CAWRGTGVTEAFF. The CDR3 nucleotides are TGTGCCTGGAGGGGTACAGGGGTCACTGAAGCTTTCTTT. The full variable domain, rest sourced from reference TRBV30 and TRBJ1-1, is SQTIHQWPATLVQPVGSPLSLECTVEGTSNPNLYWYRQAAGRGLQLLFYSVGIGQISSEVPQNLSASRPQDRQFILSSKKLLLSDSGFYLCAWRGTGVTEAFFGQGTRLTVV.

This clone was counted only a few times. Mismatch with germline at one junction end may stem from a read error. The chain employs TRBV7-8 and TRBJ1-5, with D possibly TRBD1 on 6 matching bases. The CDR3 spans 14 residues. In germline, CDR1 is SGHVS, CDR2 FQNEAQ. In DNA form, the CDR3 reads TGTGCCAGCAGCCCCCAGGCTTCAGGGGTACTAACAAATTTT. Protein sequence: CASSPQASGVLTNF.

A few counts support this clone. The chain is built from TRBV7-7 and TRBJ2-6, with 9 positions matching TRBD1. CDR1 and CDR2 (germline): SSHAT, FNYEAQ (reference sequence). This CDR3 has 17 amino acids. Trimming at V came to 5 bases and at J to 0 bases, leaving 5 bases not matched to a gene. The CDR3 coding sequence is TGTGCCAGCAGCCCAGGGACAGGGCTCTCTGGGGCCAACGTCCTGACTTTC. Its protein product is CASSPGTGLSGANVLTF.

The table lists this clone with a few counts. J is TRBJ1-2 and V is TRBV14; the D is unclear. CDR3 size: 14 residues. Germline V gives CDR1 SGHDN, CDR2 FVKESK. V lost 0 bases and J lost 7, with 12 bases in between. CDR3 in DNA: TGTGCCAGCAGCCAAGAGGAATGGGGAACTGGCTACACCTTC. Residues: CASSQEEWGTGYTF.

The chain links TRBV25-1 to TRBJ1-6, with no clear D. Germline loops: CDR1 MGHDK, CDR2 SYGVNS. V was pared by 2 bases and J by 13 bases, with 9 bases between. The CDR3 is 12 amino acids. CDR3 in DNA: TGTGCCAGCAGTGAAGAAGGACTTCCCCTCCACTTT. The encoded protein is CASSEEGLPLHF.

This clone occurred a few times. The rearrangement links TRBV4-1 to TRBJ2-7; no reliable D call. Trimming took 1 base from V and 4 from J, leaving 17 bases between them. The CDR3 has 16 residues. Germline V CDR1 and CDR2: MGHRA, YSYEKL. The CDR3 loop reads CASSQGPGPKRYEQYF. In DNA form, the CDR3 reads TGCGCCAGCAGCCAAGGCCCCGGCCCAAAAAGATACGAGCAGTACTTC.

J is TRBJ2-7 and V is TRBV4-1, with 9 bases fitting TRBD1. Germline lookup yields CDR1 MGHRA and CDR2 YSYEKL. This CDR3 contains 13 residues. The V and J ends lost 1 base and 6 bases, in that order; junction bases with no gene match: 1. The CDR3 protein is CASSQGQGGEQYF. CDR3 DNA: TGCGCCAGCAGCCAAGGACAGGGGGGCGAGCAGTACTTC.

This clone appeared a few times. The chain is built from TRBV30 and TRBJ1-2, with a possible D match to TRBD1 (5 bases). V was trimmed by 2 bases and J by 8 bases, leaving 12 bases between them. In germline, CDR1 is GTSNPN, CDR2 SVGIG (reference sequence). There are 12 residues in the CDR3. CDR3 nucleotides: TGTGCCTGGAGTAACACAAGGGACGGCTACACCTTC. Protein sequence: CAWSNTRDGYTF. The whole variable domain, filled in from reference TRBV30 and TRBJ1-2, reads SQTIHQWPATLVQPVGSPLSLECTVEGTSNPNLYWYRQAAGRGLQLLFYSVGIGQISSEVPQNLSASRPQDRQFILSSKKLLLSDSGFYLCAWSNTRDGYTFGSGTRLTVV.

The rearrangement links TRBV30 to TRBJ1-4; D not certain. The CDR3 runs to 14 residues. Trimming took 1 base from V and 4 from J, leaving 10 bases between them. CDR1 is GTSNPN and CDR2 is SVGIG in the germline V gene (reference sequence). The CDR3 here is CAWSGHRGNEKLFF. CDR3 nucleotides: TGTGCCTGGAGTGGGCACAGAGGTAATGAAAAACTGTTTTTT. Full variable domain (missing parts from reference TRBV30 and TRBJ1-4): SQTIHQWPATLVQPVGSPLSLECTVEGTSNPNLYWYRQAAGRGLQLLFYSVGIGQISSEVPQNLSASRPQDRQFILSSKKLLLSDSGFYLCAWSGHRGNEKLFFGSGTQLSVL.

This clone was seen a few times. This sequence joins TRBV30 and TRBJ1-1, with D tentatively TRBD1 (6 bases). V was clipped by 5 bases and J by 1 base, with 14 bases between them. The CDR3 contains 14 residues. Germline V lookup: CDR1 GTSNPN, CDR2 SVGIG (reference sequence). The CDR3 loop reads CAWRDNKKNTEAFF. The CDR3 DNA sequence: TGTGCCTGGCGGGACAACAAGAAGAACACTGAAGCTTTCTTT.

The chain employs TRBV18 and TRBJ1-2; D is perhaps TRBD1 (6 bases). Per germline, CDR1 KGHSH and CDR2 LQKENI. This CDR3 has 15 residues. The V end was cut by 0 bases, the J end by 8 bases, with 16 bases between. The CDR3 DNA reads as TGTGCCAGCTCACCACCAGGCGTTAGGGGGGACGGCTACACCTTC. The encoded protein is CASSPPGVRGDGYTF.

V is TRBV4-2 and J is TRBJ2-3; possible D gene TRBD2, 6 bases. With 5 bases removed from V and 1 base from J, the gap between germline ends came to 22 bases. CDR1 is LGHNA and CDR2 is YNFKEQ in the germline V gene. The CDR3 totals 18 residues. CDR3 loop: CASSAQVARGGGTDTQYF. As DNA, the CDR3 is TGTGCCAGCAGCGCCCAGGTCGCGCGTGGCGGGGGCACAGATACGCAGTATTTT.

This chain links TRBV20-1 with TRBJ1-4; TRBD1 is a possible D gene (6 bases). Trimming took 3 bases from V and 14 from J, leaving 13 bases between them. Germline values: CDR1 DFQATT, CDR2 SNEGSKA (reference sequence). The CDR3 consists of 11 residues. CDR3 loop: CSASDLRGLFF. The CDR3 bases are TGCAGTGCTAGCGACCTGAGGGGGCTGTTTTTT.

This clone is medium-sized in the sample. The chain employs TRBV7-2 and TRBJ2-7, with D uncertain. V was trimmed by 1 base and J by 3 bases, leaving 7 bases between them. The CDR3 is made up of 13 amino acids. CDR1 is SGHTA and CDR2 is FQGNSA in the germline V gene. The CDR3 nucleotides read TGTGCCAGCAGCTTAGAGCAGAGCTACGAGCAGTACTTC. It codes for CASSLEQSYEQYF.

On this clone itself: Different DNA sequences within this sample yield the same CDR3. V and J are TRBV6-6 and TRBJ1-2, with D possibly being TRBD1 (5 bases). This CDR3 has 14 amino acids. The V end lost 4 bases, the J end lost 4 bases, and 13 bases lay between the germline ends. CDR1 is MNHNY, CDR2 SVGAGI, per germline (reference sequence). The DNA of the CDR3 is TGTGCCAGCAGTTCGACCGGACAAGCCTATGGCTACACCTTC. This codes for CASSSTGQAYGYTF.

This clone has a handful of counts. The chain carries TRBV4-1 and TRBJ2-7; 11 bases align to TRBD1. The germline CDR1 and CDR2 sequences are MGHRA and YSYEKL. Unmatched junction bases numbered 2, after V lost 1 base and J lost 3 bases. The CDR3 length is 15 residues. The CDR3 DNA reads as TGCGCCAGCAGCCAAGCCGGGACAGGGGGCTACGAGCAGTACTTC. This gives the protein CASSQAGTGGYEQYF.

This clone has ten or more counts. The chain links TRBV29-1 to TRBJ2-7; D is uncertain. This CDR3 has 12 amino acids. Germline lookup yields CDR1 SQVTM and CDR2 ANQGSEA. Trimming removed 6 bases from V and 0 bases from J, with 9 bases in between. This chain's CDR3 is CSVTAGSYEQYF. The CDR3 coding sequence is TGCAGCGTGACGGCCGGCTCCTACGAGCAGTACTTC.

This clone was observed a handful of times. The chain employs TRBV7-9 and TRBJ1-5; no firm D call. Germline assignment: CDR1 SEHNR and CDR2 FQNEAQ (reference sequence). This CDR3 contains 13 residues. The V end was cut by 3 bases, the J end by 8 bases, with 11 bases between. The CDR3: CASSLGFAEPQHF. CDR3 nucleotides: TGTGCCAGCAGCTTGGGGTTCGCGGAGCCCCAGCATTTT.

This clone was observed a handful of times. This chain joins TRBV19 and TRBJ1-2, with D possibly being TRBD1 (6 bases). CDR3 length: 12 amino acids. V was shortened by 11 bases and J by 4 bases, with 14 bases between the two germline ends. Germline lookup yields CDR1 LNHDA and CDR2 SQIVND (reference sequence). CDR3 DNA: TGTGCCGGTACTCAGGGGAGCTATGGCTACACCTTC. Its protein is CAGTQGSYGYTF.

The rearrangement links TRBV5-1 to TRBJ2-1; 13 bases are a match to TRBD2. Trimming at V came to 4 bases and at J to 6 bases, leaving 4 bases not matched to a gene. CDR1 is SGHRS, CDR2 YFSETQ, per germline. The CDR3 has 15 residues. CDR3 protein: CASSTRTSGSNEQFF. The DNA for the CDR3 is TGCGCCAGCAGCACCCGGACTAGCGGGAGCAATGAGCAGTTCTTC.

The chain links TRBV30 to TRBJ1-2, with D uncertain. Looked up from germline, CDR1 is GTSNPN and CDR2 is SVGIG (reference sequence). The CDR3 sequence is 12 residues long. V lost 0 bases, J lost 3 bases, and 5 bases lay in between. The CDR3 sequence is CAWSVLHYGYTF. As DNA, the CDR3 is TGTGCCTGGAGTGTACTACACTATGGCTACACCTTC.

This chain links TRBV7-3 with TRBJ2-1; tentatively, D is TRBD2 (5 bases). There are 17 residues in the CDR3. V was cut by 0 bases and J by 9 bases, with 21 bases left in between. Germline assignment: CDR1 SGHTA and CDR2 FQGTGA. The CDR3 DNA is TGTGCCAGCAGCTTAACGTTTGGCGGGCCGGTCAGCGGTGAGCAGTTCTTC. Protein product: CASSLTFGGPVSGEQFF.

DNA of the CDR3: TGTGCCAGCTCACCATTGCTAATCCAATCCGGGTCAGATACGCAGTATTTT. Its translation is CASSPLLIQSGSDTQYF. This rearrangement joins TRBV18 to TRBJ2-3; D not certain. The V and J ends lost 2 bases and 4 bases respectively, with 19 bases between them. There are 17 residues in the CDR3. Germline lookup yields CDR1 KGHSH and CDR2 LQKENI.

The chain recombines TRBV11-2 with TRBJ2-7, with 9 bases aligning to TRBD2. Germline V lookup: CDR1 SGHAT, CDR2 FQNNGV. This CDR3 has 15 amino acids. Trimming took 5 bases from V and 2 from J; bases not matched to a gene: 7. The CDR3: CASSPQREVAYEQYF. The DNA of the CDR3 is TGTGCCAGCAGCCCGCAGCGGGAGGTTGCCTACGAGCAGTACTTC. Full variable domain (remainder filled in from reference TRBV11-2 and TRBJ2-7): EAGVAQSPRYKIIEKRQSVAFWCNPISGHATLYWYQQILGQGPKLLIQFQNNGVVDDSQLPKDRFSAERLKGVDSTLKIQPAKLEDSAVYLCASSPQREVAYEQYFGPGTRLTVT.